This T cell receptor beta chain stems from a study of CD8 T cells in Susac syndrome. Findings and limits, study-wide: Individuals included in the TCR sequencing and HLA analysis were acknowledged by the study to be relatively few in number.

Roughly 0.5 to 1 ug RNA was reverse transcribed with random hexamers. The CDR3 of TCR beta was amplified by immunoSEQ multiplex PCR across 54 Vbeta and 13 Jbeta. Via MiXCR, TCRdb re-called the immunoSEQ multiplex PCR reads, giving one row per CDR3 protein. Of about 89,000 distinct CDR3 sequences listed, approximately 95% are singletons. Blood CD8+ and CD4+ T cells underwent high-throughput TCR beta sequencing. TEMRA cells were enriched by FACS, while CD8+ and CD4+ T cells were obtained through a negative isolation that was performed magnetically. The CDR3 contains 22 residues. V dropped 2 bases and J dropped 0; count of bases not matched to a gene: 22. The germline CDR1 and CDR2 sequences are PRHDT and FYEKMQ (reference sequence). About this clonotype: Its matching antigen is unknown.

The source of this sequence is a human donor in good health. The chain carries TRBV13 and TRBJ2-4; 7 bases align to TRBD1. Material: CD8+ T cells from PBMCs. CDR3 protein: CASSLSRDRDQPSKLAKNIQYF. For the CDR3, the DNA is TGTGCCAGCAGCTTAAGCCGGGACAGAGACCAGCCTTCTAAACTAGCCAAAAACATTCAGTACTTC.